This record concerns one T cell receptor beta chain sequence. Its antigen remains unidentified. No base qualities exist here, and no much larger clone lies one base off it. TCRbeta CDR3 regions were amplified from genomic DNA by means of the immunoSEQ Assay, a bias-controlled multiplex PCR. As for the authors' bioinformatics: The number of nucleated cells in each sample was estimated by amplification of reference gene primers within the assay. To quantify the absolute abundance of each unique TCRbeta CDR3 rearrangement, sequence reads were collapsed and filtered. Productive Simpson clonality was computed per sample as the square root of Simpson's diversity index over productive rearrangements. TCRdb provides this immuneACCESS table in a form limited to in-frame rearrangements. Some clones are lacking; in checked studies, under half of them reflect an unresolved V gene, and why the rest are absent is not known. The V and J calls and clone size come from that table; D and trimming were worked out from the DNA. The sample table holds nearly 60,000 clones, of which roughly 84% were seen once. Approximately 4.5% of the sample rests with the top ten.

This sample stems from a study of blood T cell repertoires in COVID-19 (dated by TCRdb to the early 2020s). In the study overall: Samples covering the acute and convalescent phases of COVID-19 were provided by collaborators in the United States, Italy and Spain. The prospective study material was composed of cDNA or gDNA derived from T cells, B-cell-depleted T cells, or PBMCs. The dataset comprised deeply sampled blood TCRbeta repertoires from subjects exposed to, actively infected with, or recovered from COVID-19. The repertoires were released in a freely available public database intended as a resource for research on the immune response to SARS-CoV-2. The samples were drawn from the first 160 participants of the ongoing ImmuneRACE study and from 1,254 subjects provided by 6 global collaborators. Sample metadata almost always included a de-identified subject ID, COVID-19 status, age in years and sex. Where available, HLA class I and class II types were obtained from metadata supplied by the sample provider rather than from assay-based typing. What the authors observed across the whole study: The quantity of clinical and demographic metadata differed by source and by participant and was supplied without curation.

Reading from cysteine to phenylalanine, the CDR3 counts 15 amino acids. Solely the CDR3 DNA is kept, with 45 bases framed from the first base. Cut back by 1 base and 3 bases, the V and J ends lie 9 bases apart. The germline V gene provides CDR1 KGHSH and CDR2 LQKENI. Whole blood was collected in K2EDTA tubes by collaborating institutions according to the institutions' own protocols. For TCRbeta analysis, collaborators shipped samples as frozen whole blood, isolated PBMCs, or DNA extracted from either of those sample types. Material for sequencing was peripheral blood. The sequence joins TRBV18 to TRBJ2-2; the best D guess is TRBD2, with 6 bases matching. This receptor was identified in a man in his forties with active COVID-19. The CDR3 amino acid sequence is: CASSPLSGDTGELFF. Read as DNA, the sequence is TGTGCCAGCTCACCACTTAGCGGTGACACCGGGGAGCTGTTTTTT.